Below, 28 T cell receptor beta chains from the same sample are listed, as sequenced in a study of OX40 agonist ivuxolimab in advanced cancers. Method: immunoSEQ multiplex PCR; TCRdb's copy keeps in-frame clones and lacks some. The data show over 65,000 clones, with approximately 90% seen just once and 0.25% to 0.3% held by the top ten. The sample was CD4+ or CD8+ T cells sorted from blood, taken in a trial of the OX40 agonist ivuxolimab. The receptors shown here come from an adult with an advanced solid tumor such as melanoma, head and neck, liver or kidney cancer.

CDR3 sequence (DNA): TGCGCCAGCAGCCCACAGACTAGCGGGAGCTACGAGCAGTACTTC. Translating it yields CASSPQTSGSYEQYF. The genes are TRBV4-3 and TRBJ2-7, with 12 bases identical to TRBD2. The germline CDR1 and CDR2 sequences are LGHNA and YSLEER. V dropped 4 bases and J dropped 3; count of bases not matched to a gene: 4. CDR3 length: 15 residues.

The chain recombines TRBV28 with TRBJ1-2, with D unresolved. The CDR3 has 14 residues. Trimming stripped 2 bases from V and 8 bases from J, with 15 bases between. Germline assignment: CDR1 MDHEN and CDR2 SYDVKM. Written as DNA, the CDR3 is TGTGCCAGCAGTTTAGGTCACCTCGGGCGGGGCTACACCTTC. Translation gives CASSLGHLGRGYTF.

The rearrangement uses TRBV19 and TRBJ2-1, with 7 bases matching TRBD1. Germline V CDR1 and CDR2: LNHDA, SQIVND (reference sequence). V gave up 7 bases and J gave up 10 bases; unmatched junction bases: 13. The CDR3 sequence is 14 residues long. The CDR3, as DNA: TGTGCCAGTAAGCCCGGGACAGCTGGGGGAGAGCAGTTCTTC. Translating it yields CASKPGTAGGEQFF.

This clone was observed once. This rearrangement joins TRBV5-3 to TRBJ2-1, with 7 positions matching TRBD2. TRBV5-3 is an open reading frame whose function is uncertain. After removal of 4 bases from V and 4 bases from J, the junction contained 17 bases not matched to a gene. CDR3 length equals 18 residues. The CDR3 DNA is TGTGCCAGAAGCGACAATTTTCGGGACTACGATCTTTACAATGAGCAGTTCTTC. It codes for CARSDNFRDYDLYNEQFF.

This rearrangement joins TRBV19 to TRBJ1-1, with a possible D match to TRBD1 (6 bases). The CDR3 contains 14 residues. V was shortened by 7 bases and J by 0 bases, with 12 bases between the two germline ends. Germline V gives CDR1 LNHDA, CDR2 SQIVND (reference sequence). The CDR3, as DNA: TGTGCCAGTAACACCGGGACATTGAACACTGAAGCTTTCTTT. Protein: CASNTGTLNTEAFF.

J is TRBJ1-1 and V is TRBV5-1; 7 bases fit TRBD1. The germline CDR1 and CDR2 sequences are SGHRS and YFSETQ. The trim removed 1 base at V and 1 base at J, leaving 7 bases unmatched. The CDR3 is made up of 16 amino acids. The CDR3 DNA is TGCGCCAGCAGCTTGCGCCTGACAGGGACGAACACTGAAGCTTTCTTT. Translating it yields CASSLRLTGTNTEAFF.

The V call is TRBV28, the J call TRBJ2-4; perhaps D is TRBD1 or TRBD2 (5 bases each). Trimming removed 7 bases from V and 9 bases from J, with 16 bases in between. The CDR3 runs to 13 residues. Germline assignment: CDR1 MDHEN and CDR2 SYDVKM. CDR3 region: CASTPGTLGIQYF. The DNA for the CDR3 is TGTGCCAGCACCCCAGGGACGCTGGGCATTCAGTACTTC.

The rearrangement links TRBV11-2 to TRBJ2-1; D is unresolved. The CDR3 is 12 amino acids. The germline V gene has CDR1 SGHAT and CDR2 FQNNGV. The V and J ends lost 0 bases and 14 bases respectively, with 11 bases between them. The CDR3 reads CASSLDVGREFF. Written as DNA, the CDR3 is TGTGCCAGCAGCTTAGATGTTGGGCGAGAGTTCTTC.

V gene TRBV9 combines with J gene TRBJ2-1, with TRBD1 matching 9 bases. Germline V CDR1 and CDR2: SGDLS, YYNGEE. CDR3 length equals 16 residues. The trim removed 1 base at V and 5 bases at J, leaving 7 bases unmatched. In DNA form, the CDR3 reads TGTGCCAGCAGCGTATTCGGGACAGGGCTTAACAATGAGCAGTTCTTC. This encodes CASSVFGTGLNNEQFF.

V usage is TRBV11-2 and J usage is TRBJ2-1, with 9 bases identical to TRBD1. The CDR3 length is 15 residues. Germline V gives CDR1 SGHAT, CDR2 FQNNGV. V shed 1 base, J shed 6 bases, and the junction held 4 bases outside the gene matches. The CDR3 DNA follows: TGTGCCAGCAGCTTAGGGACAGGGGATGTCAATGAGCAGTTCTTC. Its translation is CASSLGTGDVNEQFF.

The genes are TRBV6-1 and TRBJ2-7; tentative D call: TRBD2 (5 bases). Trimming took off 8 bases at V and 0 bases at J, with 14 bases between the two ends. Germline V gene data show CDR1 as MNHNS and CDR2 as SASEGT. The CDR3 is 14 residues long. CDR3 amino acids: CASWERTSSYEQYF. CDR3 DNA sequence: TGTGCCAGCTGGGAGCGGACGAGCTCCTACGAGCAGTACTTC.

The rearrangement uses TRBV9 and TRBJ1-4; D perhaps matches TRBD1 (5 bases). The CDR3 is made up of 14 amino acids. Trimming stripped 0 bases from V and 7 bases from J, with 10 bases between. Germline CDR1 is SGDLS and CDR2 is YYNGEE. The CDR3 nucleotides read TGTGCCAGCAGCGTAGAGGCCAGGGCTGAAAAACTGTTTTTT. It codes for CASSVEARAEKLFF.

The rearrangement uses TRBV29-1 and TRBJ2-7; 11 bases are a match to TRBD2. The CDR3 is 15 amino acids. Germline V gives CDR1 SQVTM, CDR2 ANQGSEA. The trim removed 0 bases at V and 2 bases at J, leaving 3 bases unmatched. CDR3 sequence: CSVEDWTSGPYEQYF. In DNA form, the CDR3 reads TGCAGCGTTGAAGATTGGACTAGCGGGCCCTACGAGCAGTACTTC.

The rearrangement uses TRBV21-1 and TRBJ2-5; the table gives TRBD1 as D, unverified against the DNA. TRBV21-1 is annotated as a pseudogene. The CDR3 is made up of 16 amino acids. This CDR3 reads CASSPGGGARGETQYF. The CDR3, as DNA: TGTGCCAGCAGCCCCGGAGGGGGCGCCCGGGGAGAGACCCAGTACTTC.

The genes are TRBV7-2 and TRBJ2-1, with 7 bases identical to TRBD1. CDR1 is SGHTA, CDR2 FQGNSA, per germline. V dropped 6 bases and J dropped 4; count of bases not matched to a gene: 9. The CDR3 consists of 15 residues. The CDR3 coding sequence is TGTGCCAGCAGTCCCAACAGGGGATTATACAATGAGCAGTTCTTC. This encodes CASSPNRGLYNEQFF.

V is TRBV10-3 and J is TRBJ1-2, with D perhaps TRBD1 (6 bases). Germline CDR1 reads ENHRY; CDR2 reads SYGVKD. The CDR3 length is 13 residues. V dropped 11 bases and J dropped 0 bases, with 13 bases sitting between them. In DNA, the CDR3 is TGTGCCTCCGACAGGACCTCTAACTATGGCTACACCTTC. It is translated as CASDRTSNYGYTF.

The chain couples TRBV4-1 to TRBJ2-1; 8 bases map to TRBD1. Germline lookup yields CDR1 MGHRA and CDR2 YSYEKL. The CDR3 consists of 14 residues. V shed 5 bases, J shed 9 bases, and the junction held 9 bases outside the gene matches. DNA of the CDR3: TGCGCCAGCAGCTTACCCGGGACAGGCGTTGAGCAGTTCTTC. Translation: CASSLPGTGVEQFF.

The gene calls are TRBV19 and TRBJ2-7, with 7 bases identical to TRBD1. With 5 bases clipped from V and 7 bases from J, the junction kept 14 bases outside the gene matches. The CDR3 runs 15 residues. The germline V gene has CDR1 LNHDA and CDR2 SQIVND (reference sequence). The CDR3 protein is CASSLTGQTYVEQYF. In DNA, the CDR3 is TGTGCCAGTAGTCTCACGGGACAGACCTACGTGGAGCAGTACTTC. The variable domain in full, with the rest retrieved from reference TRBV19 and TRBJ2-7, is DGGITQSPKYLFRKEGQNVTLSCEQNLNHDAMYWYRQDPGQGLRLIYYSQIVNDFQKGDIAEGYSVSREKKESFPLTVTSAQKNPTAFYLCASSLTGQTYVEQYFGPGTRLTVT.

This clone was picked up a small number of times. V gene TRBV4-2 combines with J gene TRBJ1-1; D unresolved. The CDR3 extends over 15 amino acids. Germline V gives CDR1 LGHNA, CDR2 YNFKEQ. The V gene lost 1 base and the J gene lost 1 base, with 10 bases spanning the gap. CDR3 nucleotides: TGTGCCAGCAGCCAAGGTGATTACGGGAACACTGAAGCTTTCTTT. Translating gives CASSQGDYGNTEAFF.

J is TRBJ2-7 and V is TRBV6-6; no definite D call. CDR3 length equals 13 residues. V shed 2 bases and J shed 2 bases, with 7 bases lying between them. Germline V gene data show CDR1 as MNHNY and CDR2 as SVGAGI (reference sequence). The CDR3 loop is CASSYSGTYEQYF. The CDR3 DNA is TGTGCCAGCAGTTACAGTGGAACCTACGAGCAGTACTTC.

The chain uses TRBV19 and TRBJ2-2, with 15 bases identical to TRBD2. The CDR3 loop spans 18 amino acids. Losses at the gene ends were 7 bases for V and 6 bases for J; bases not matched to a gene: 12. CDR1 is LNHDA, CDR2 SQIVND, per germline (reference sequence). This CDR3 is CASNIGLAGGLLPGELFF. As DNA, the CDR3 is TGTGCCAGTAATATCGGACTAGCGGGAGGGTTATTGCCCGGGGAGCTGTTTTTT.

The genes are TRBV19 and TRBJ1-4; TRBD1 agrees at 9 bases. This CDR3 has 15 residues. CDR1 LNHDA and CDR2 SQIVND come from the germline V gene (reference sequence). Trimming cost V 5 bases and J 8 bases; bases outside gene matches: 9. CDR3 coding DNA: TGTGCCAGTAGTGCACCGGGACAGGGTCACGAAAAACTGTTTTTT. This gives the protein CASSAPGQGHEKLFF.

The rearrangement uses TRBV9 and TRBJ2-2, with D perhaps matching TRBD1 (6 bases). Germline V gives CDR1 SGDLS, CDR2 YYNGEE. Between the trimmed V and J ends, which lost 4 bases and 6 bases, there was a span of 10 bases. The CDR3 is made up of 13 amino acids. CDR3 sequence (DNA): TGTGCCAGCAGCCCAGGGGATCCCGGGGAGCTGTTTTTT. Its protein product is CASSPGDPGELFF.

The chain recombines TRBV10-2 with TRBJ2-2; 8 nucleotides align to TRBD2. The CDR3 contains 17 residues. Trimming cost V 6 bases and J 2 bases; bases outside gene matches: 11. Germline V CDR1 and CDR2: WSHSY, SAAADI. CDR3 in DNA: TGCGCCAGCAGGAGCGGGCCCGGGGGGGCCAACACCGGGGAGCTGTTTTTT. This codes for CASRSGPGGANTGELFF.

This sequence joins TRBV10-3 and TRBJ2-1; 8 nucleotides align to TRBD2. Germline CDR1 ENHRY, CDR2 SYGVKD. Germline trimming cut 8 bases from V and 2 bases from J; bases unmatched to any gene: 11. This CDR3 has 16 amino acids. CDR3: CAILDGRAGTYNEQFF. The CDR3 DNA sequence: TGTGCCATCCTTGACGGGAGGGCCGGGACCTACAATGAGCAGTTCTTC.

This chain uses TRBV10-3 with TRBJ2-1; 11 bases align to TRBD2. J gave up 5 bases and V 2 bases, and 14 bases lay outside the gene matches. Germline assignment: CDR1 ENHRY and CDR2 SYGVKD. This CDR3 comprises 19 residues. The CDR3 loop is CAISETHGYLAGGDNEQFF. CDR3 bases: TGTGCCATCAGTGAGACCCATGGATATCTAGCGGGAGGAGACAATGAGCAGTTCTTC.

V and J are TRBV11-3 and TRBJ2-4; 9 nucleotides match TRBD2. Germline V gene sequence: CDR1 SGHNT, CDR2 YENEEA. The CDR3 totals 16 residues. Trimming cost V 2 bases and J 3 bases; bases outside gene matches: 5. CDR3 protein: CASSLLTSGGKNIQYF. The CDR3 nucleotides read TGTGCCAGCAGCTTATTGACTAGCGGCGGCAAAAACATTCAGTACTTC.

V and J are TRBV19 and TRBJ1-3, with 7 bases identical to TRBD1. Germline CDR1 reads LNHDA; CDR2 reads SQIVND (reference sequence). V gave up 11 bases and J gave up 0 bases; unmatched junction bases: 7. The CDR3 extends over 14 amino acids. The CDR3 region is CACGDRPSGNTIYF. Here the CDR3 DNA reads TGTGCCTGTGGGGACAGACCCTCTGGAAACACCATATATTTT.